The clone carrying this T cell receptor (beta chain) was seen many times. Antigen: not known. This sample was included in a study of early T cells in non-severe SARS-CoV-2 infection. Tagging with unique molecular identifiers was applied to individual cDNA molecules. From the 5' RACE reads, TCRdb called clonotypes with MiXCR, one entry per CDR3 protein. The sample shows approximately 83,000 distinct CDR3 sequences, over 12% of them seen only once. V shed 5 bases and J shed 1 base, with 8 bases lying between them. Germline CDR1 SGHAT, CDR2 FQNNGV. The CDR3 spans 13 residues. Study-wide results and caveats: Anti-spike CD8 responses were favored in VDJdb matching, and private and CD4 specificities were missed.

The J gene is TRBJ1-1, the V gene TRBV11-2, with D unresolved. The sequencing sample was made of whole blood. This TCR derives from an adult who was a healthcare worker with PCR-confirmed SARS-CoV-2 infection or an uninfected control (not recorded which). The CDR3 loop reads CASSPRTNTEAFF. The CDR3 nucleotides are TGTGCCAGCAGCCCAAGAACGAACACTGAAGCTTTCTTT. Full variable domain (missing parts from reference TRBV11-2 and TRBJ1-1): EAGVAQSPRYKIIEKRQSVAFWCNPISGHATLYWYQQILGQGPKLLIQFQNNGVVDDSQLPKDRFSAERLKGVDSTLKIQPAKLEDSAVYLCASSPRTNTEAFFGQGTRLTVV.